What follows describes a single TCR beta chain. This CDR3 is built from 13 residues. TCRdb's copy holds only in-frame clones and misses some; the assay was immunoSEQ multiplex PCR. The sample holds approximately 52,000 clones, approximately 94% seen once. The data belong to a study of OX40 agonist ivuxolimab in advanced cancers. This specimen consisted of CD4+ or CD8+ T cells sorted from blood, obtained in a trial of the OX40 agonist ivuxolimab. This TCR came from an adult with an advanced solid tumor such as melanoma, head and neck, liver or kidney cancer. V is TRBV21-1 and J is TRBJ2-5; the table assigns TRBD2, which was not confirmed against the DNA. TRBV21-1 is labeled a pseudogene. CDR3 DNA: TGTGCCAGCAGCACCGGACTAGAAGAGACCCAGTACTTC. Translation gives CASSTGLEETQYF.